Each of the 32 T cell receptor beta chains below was sequenced from the same sample in a study of CD8 T cells in Susac syndrome. Reverse transcription of 0.5 to 1 ug RNA was performed with random hexamers. MiXCR, applied by TCRdb to the immunoSEQ multiplex PCR reads, yields one record per CDR3 protein. The sample records some 120,000 distinct CDR3 sequences, around 94% being singletons. Sequencing input: CD4+ T cells from PBMCs. All receptors come from a human donor with multiple sclerosis.

This rearrangement joins TRBV7-9 to TRBJ1-2; 8 bases line up with TRBD1. Losses at the gene ends were 3 bases for V and 8 bases for J; bases not matched to a gene: 14. The CDR3 spans 16 residues. CDR1 is SEHNR, CDR2 FQNEAQ, per germline (reference sequence). The CDR3 spells CASSFDLGTGVGGYTF. The CDR3 nucleotides are TGTGCCAGCAGCTTTGACCTAGGGACAGGCGTCGGCGGCTACACCTTC. The full variable domain, in which reference TRBV7-9 and TRBJ1-2 provide the parts outside the CDR3, is DTGVSQNPRHKITKRGQNVTFRCDPISEHNRLYWYRQTLGQGPEFLTYFQNEAQLEKSRLLSDRFSAERPKGSFSTLEIQRTEQGDSAMYLCASSFDLGTGVGGYTFGSGTRLTVV.

V usage is TRBV12-3 or TRBV12-4 and J usage is TRBJ1-1, with D hard to call. Trimming removed 7 bases at V and 4 bases at J, with 13 bases between. CDR3 length: 13 amino acids. CDR3 sequence: CASTLTAGTEAFF. CDR3 coding DNA: TGTGCCAGCACCCTGACTGCAGGCACTGAAGCTTTCTTT.

The chain combines TRBV29-1 with TRBJ2-1, with unresolved D. From germline, CDR1 is SQVTM and CDR2 ANQGSEA. With 7 bases removed from V and 0 bases from J, the gap between germline ends came to 10 bases. The CDR3 spans 13 residues. CDR3 region: CSDRLSSYNEQFF. CDR3 in DNA: TGCAGCGATAGACTGAGCTCCTACAATGAGCAGTTCTTC.

The genes are TRBV28 and TRBJ1-6; no definite D call. The CDR3 loop spans 12 amino acids. Deletions cut 3 bases from V and 7 bases from J, with 4 bases between. The germline V gene has CDR1 MDHEN and CDR2 SYDVKM. The CDR3 is CASSFQNSPLHF. Here the CDR3 DNA reads TGTGCCAGCAGTTTTCAAAATTCACCCCTCCACTTT.

The chain recombines TRBV6-5 with TRBJ1-2, with D perhaps matching TRBD1 (5 bases). There are 12 residues in the CDR3. The germline V gene encodes CDR1 MNHEY and CDR2 SVGAGI. V dropped 4 bases and J dropped 4 bases, with 7 bases sitting between them. The CDR3 nucleotides read TGTGCCAGCAGTTCAGGGCTCTATGGCTACACCTTC. This encodes CASSSGLYGYTF.

V is TRBV6-4 and J is TRBJ2-1; the match to TRBD2 covers 7 bases. V lost 3 bases to trimming and J lost 7 bases; unmatched junction nucleotides: 9. Germline CDR1 is MRHNA and CDR2 is SNTAGT. This CDR3 has 15 residues. The CDR3 DNA reads TGTGCCAGCAGTGAAGGAGGGAGGGCGAGGAATGAGCAGTTCTTC. It codes for CASSEGGRARNEQFF.

This chain links TRBV6-5 with TRBJ2-7; D is tentatively TRBD1 or TRBD2 (5 bases each). CDR1 and CDR2 from the germline V gene are MNHEY and SVGAGI. Trimming pared 0 bases from V and 3 bases from J, leaving 15 bases between. The CDR3 loop spans 16 amino acids. For the CDR3, the DNA is TGTGCCAGCAGTTACTCGATGTTGAGGGGTCGCTACGAGCAGTACTTC. Its translation: CASSYSMLRGRYEQYF.

This chain links TRBV6-5 with TRBJ1-3, with D possibly TRBD1 on 6 matching bases. The V end was cut by 0 bases, the J end by 0 bases, with 6 bases between. There are 15 residues in the CDR3. The germline V gene has CDR1 MNHEY and CDR2 SVGAGI. In DNA, the CDR3 is TGTGCCAGCAGTTACTCGGACAGCTCTGGAAACACCATATATTTT. Translation: CASSYSDSSGNTIYF.

This chain uses TRBV9 with TRBJ1-2; no reliable D call. The CDR3 is made up of 13 amino acids. Germline CDR1 reads SGDLS; CDR2 reads YYNGEE. The ends were cut back, 0 bases at V and 8 bases at J, with 11 bases in the middle. The CDR3 region has the DNA TGTGCCAGCAGCGTAGGCGGGTTGGAAGGCTACACCTTC. Translation gives CASSVGGLEGYTF.

V and J are TRBV6-1 and TRBJ1-1; D gene uncertain. There are 13 residues in the CDR3. V was trimmed by 3 bases and J by 2 bases, leaving 7 bases between them. Germline values: CDR1 MNHNS, CDR2 SASEGT. The CDR3: CASSDQPNTEAFF. The CDR3 coding sequence is TGTGCCAGCAGTGACCAACCAAACACTGAAGCTTTCTTT.

This chain uses TRBV2 with TRBJ2-6; tentatively, D is TRBD1 (6 bases). This CDR3 comprises 15 residues. Germline V gene lookup returns CDR1 SNHLY and CDR2 FYNNEI. Trimming left V 2 bases short and J 4 bases short, with 9 bases between. CDR3 loop: CASSENRAGANVLTF. The CDR3 coding sequence is TGTGCCAGCAGTGAAAACAGGGCCGGGGCCAACGTCCTGACTTTC.

Only one count was recorded for this clonotype. The chain employs TRBV20-1 and TRBJ2-5, with TRBD2 matching over 7 bases. The germline gives CDR1 DFQATT, CDR2 SNEGSKA (reference sequence). J was trimmed by 2 bases and V by 5 bases; bases with no gene match: 2. This CDR3 is 12 amino acids long. The CDR3 is CSAGGGQETQYF. The CDR3 bases are TGCAGTGCTGGGGGAGGGCAAGAGACCCAGTACTTC.

The V call is TRBV19, the J call TRBJ2-3, with TRBD1 as a possible D gene (5 bases). The V gene lost 11 bases and the J gene lost 4 bases, with 16 bases spanning the gap. The CDR3 loop spans 13 amino acids. Germline-derived CDR1 and CDR2 are LNHDA and SQIVND (reference sequence). The chain's CDR3 is CACGAGYADTQYF. CDR3 sequence (DNA): TGTGCCTGTGGGGCAGGGTATGCAGATACGCAGTATTTT.

This chain connects TRBV30 to TRBJ1-2; D ambiguous. Germline V gene sequence: CDR1 GTSNPN, CDR2 SVGIG (reference sequence). This CDR3 region has 14 residues. V lost 0 bases and J 5 bases, leaving 13 bases between the germline ends. For the CDR3, the DNA is TGTGCCTGGAGTGTACAGCCGGGGAAGTATGGCTACACCTTC. This codes for CAWSVQPGKYGYTF.

This chain links TRBV18 with TRBJ2-6, with no clear D. Germline V gives CDR1 KGHSH, CDR2 LQKENI. V lost 6 bases to trimming and J lost 1 base, with 13 bases between them. The CDR3 is made up of 16 amino acids. CDR3 DNA: TGTGCCAGCTCGCCCATGGTTGTTTCTGGGGCCAACGTCCTGACTTTC. Translated, it gives CASSPMVVSGANVLTF.

V is TRBV7-2 and J is TRBJ2-3, with D possibly TRBD2 on 6 matching bases. The germline V and J ends were trimmed by 6 bases and 6 bases, with 22 bases remaining between them. The length of the CDR3 is 16 residues. The germline CDR1 and CDR2 sequences are SGHTA and FQGNSA. The DNA for the CDR3 is TGTGCCAGCAGGAAGAGGGGACTTCTCGCGTCGGATACGCAGTATTTT. Protein: CASRKRGLLASDTQYF.

This chain joins TRBV5-4 and TRBJ2-2; TRBD2 might be the D (6 bases). The CDR3 has 15 residues. V dropped 2 bases and J dropped 7 bases, with 15 bases sitting between them. The germline gives CDR1 SGHNT, CDR2 YYREEE (reference sequence). The CDR3 is CASSFRASDGGELFF. The DNA for the CDR3 is TGTGCCAGCAGCTTCCGGGCTAGCGACGGCGGGGAGCTGTTTTTT.

This rearrangement joins TRBV30 to TRBJ2-7; 8 bases are a match to TRBD2. This CDR3 region has 14 residues. Germline trimming cut 2 bases from V and 0 bases from J; bases unmatched to any gene: 3. Per the germline V gene, CDR1 is GTSNPN and CDR2 is SVGIG (reference sequence). The CDR3 loop reads CAWSTGGISYEQYF. The CDR3 nucleotides are TGTGCCTGGAGTACGGGGGGGATCTCCTACGAGCAGTACTTC.

This chain links TRBV18 with TRBJ1-1, with 7 bases identical to TRBD1. The CDR3 is 15 residues long. The V and J ends lost 0 bases and 0 bases, in that order; junction bases with no gene match: 1. Germline CDR1 KGHSH, CDR2 LQKENI. Written as DNA, the CDR3 is TGTGCCAGCTCACCACCGGGGACAGTGAACACTGAAGCTTTCTTT. Amino acid sequence: CASSPPGTVNTEAFF.

The table lists this clonotype with a few counts. V and J are TRBV29-1 and TRBJ2-2; D gene unclear. Trimming left V 2 bases short and J 1 base short, with 2 bases between. The CDR3 sequence is 12 residues long. Germline V CDR1 and CDR2: SQVTM, ANQGSEA. The CDR3 coding sequence is TGCAGCGTTGAAAGGAACACCGGGGAGCTGTTTTTT. Translation: CSVERNTGELFF.

This rearrangement joins TRBV7-6 to TRBJ1-4, with D uncertain. Germline-derived CDR1 and CDR2 are SGHVS and FNYEAQ. The CDR3 is 13 residues long. With 4 bases removed from V and 8 bases from J, the gap between germline ends came to 11 bases. DNA of the CDR3: TGTGCCAGCAGCTCCTCCAGCGGAGAAAAACTGTTTTTT. Protein product: CASSSSSGEKLFF.

This clonotype was detected a few times. The chain carries TRBV6-5 and TRBJ1-2; 11 bases align to TRBD1. CDR1 and CDR2 from the germline V gene are MNHEY and SVGAGI. Germline trimming cut 6 bases from V and 8 bases from J; bases unmatched to any gene: 5. This CDR3 comprises 13 residues. The CDR3 DNA is TGTGCCAGCAGCCGGACAGGGGGCGAGGGCTACACCTTC. It codes for CASSRTGGEGYTF.

V is TRBV6-2 or TRBV6-3 and J is TRBJ2-7, with 14 bases identical to TRBD2. CDR3 length equals 21 residues. J lost 3 bases, V lost 1 base, and 17 bases had no gene match. The germline gives CDR1 MNHEY, CDR2 SVGEGT. The CDR3 loop is CASSYYPGLAGASGKGYEQYF. CDR3 nucleotides: TGTGCCAGCAGTTACTATCCGGGACTAGCGGGAGCCTCGGGAAAGGGCTACGAGCAGTACTTC.

This chain links TRBV3-1 with TRBJ2-2; 11 bases line up with TRBD2. V gave up 2 bases and J gave up 5 bases; unmatched junction bases: 4. The germline V gene encodes CDR1 LGHDT and CDR2 YNNKEL (reference sequence). The CDR3 is 16 residues long. Written as DNA, the CDR3 is TGTGCCAGCAGCCAAACTAGCGGGAGTATAACCGGGGAGCTGTTTTTT. This sequence encodes CASSQTSGSITGELFF.

The J gene is TRBJ2-5, the V gene TRBV5-1; perhaps TRBD1 as D (5 bases). CDR3 length: 13 amino acids. Trimming cost V 5 bases and J 5 bases, with 13 bases left between them. Germline values: CDR1 SGHRS, CDR2 YFSETQ. CDR3: CASRRDSHETQYF. The CDR3 coding sequence is TGCGCCAGCAGACGAGACAGCCACGAGACCCAGTACTTC.

The rearrangement uses TRBV5-6 and TRBJ2-5, with D perhaps TRBD1 (5 bases). Germline assignment: CDR1 SGHDT and CDR2 YYEEEE. Trimming stripped 0 bases from V and 5 bases from J, with 11 bases between. This CDR3 is 14 amino acids long. The CDR3 bases are TGTGCCAGCAGCTTGGTAGGGGATTGGGAGACCCAGTACTTC. This codes for CASSLVGDWETQYF.

The chain joins TRBV19 to TRBJ2-5, with TRBD2 matching over 8 bases. The CDR3 contains 16 residues. With 3 bases clipped from V and 2 bases from J, the junction kept 8 bases outside the gene matches. The germline V gene has CDR1 LNHDA and CDR2 SQIVND (reference sequence). The CDR3 DNA sequence: TGTGCCAGTAGTATTTTTCTGGCGGGAGGTCAAGAGACCCAGTACTTC. Its protein product is CASSIFLAGGQETQYF.

This clonotype appeared once. This chain connects TRBV7-9 to TRBJ2-1; the D is unclear. The CDR3 is 14 residues long. Trimming shortened V by 5 bases and J by 3 bases, and 11 bases separated the two germline ends. CDR1 SEHNR and CDR2 FQNEAQ come from the germline V gene (reference sequence). The CDR3 DNA reads TGTGCCAGCAGCCCCTCCTGGGTCTACAATGAGCAGTTCTTC. Protein sequence: CASSPSWVYNEQFF.

This clonotype is a singleton in its sample. The CDR3 sequence is CASSLDVQGAGGYTF. DNA for the CDR3: TGCGCCAGCAGCTTGGACGTACAGGGGGCAGGTGGCTACACCTTC. V gene TRBV5-1 combines with J gene TRBJ1-2, with 9 positions matching TRBD1. V gave up 0 bases and J gave up 7 bases; unmatched junction bases: 7. Germline V gene lookup returns CDR1 SGHRS and CDR2 YFSETQ. The CDR3 totals 15 residues. The complete variable domain, with remaining parts taken from reference TRBV5-1 and TRBJ1-2, reads KAGVTQTPRYLIKTRGQQVTLSCSPISGHRSVSWYQQTPGQGLQFLFEYFSETQRNKGNFPGRFSGRQFSNSRSEMNVSTLELGDSALYLCASSLDVQGAGGYTFGSGTRLTVV.

The chain combines TRBV29-1 with TRBJ1-1; D is perhaps TRBD1 (5 bases). Germline CDR1 reads SQVTM; CDR2 reads ANQGSEA. The V end was cut by 4 bases, the J end by 5 bases, with 11 bases between. The CDR3 spans 12 residues. This CDR3 reads CSVGGIPTEAFF. The CDR3 DNA is TGCAGCGTTGGGGGGATACCGACTGAAGCTTTCTTT.

The J gene is TRBJ2-3, the V gene TRBV30, with TRBD2 as a possible D gene (6 bases). This CDR3 has 13 residues. Trimming removed 7 bases from V and 2 bases from J, with 13 bases in between. Looked up from germline, CDR1 is GTSNPN and CDR2 is SVGIG (reference sequence). The CDR3 reads CALLRGATDTQYF. CDR3 in DNA: TGTGCCTTGTTACGCGGGGCCACAGATACGCAGTATTTT.

The CDR3 DNA is TGTGCCAGCAGTTCCTTACCGGGACAGGGAGGAGAGACCCAGTACTTC. It translates to CASSSLPGQGGETQYF. The J gene is TRBJ2-5, the V gene TRBV2; 9 bases fit TRBD1. This CDR3 is built from 16 residues. Trimming cost V 5 bases and J 4 bases; bases outside gene matches: 11. Per germline, CDR1 SNHLY and CDR2 FYNNEI.